These 3 T cell receptor beta chains were sequenced from one sample in a study of OX40 agonist ivuxolimab in advanced cancers. Library preparation used the immunoSEQ multiplex PCR assay. The table comes from immuneACCESS by way of TCRdb, which keeps in-frame sequences with V and J called. Part of the clones is missing from these tables; in studies checked, under half for an unresolved V gene and the rest for unknown reasons. Counted in this sample were approximately 66,000 clones; 80% to 90% of them appeared once. The ten biggest clones cover around 6.5% of the sample. This material consisted of CD4+ or CD8+ T cells sorted from blood, taken in a trial of the OX40 agonist ivuxolimab. The receptors here all came from an adult with an advanced solid tumor such as melanoma, head and neck, liver or kidney cancer.

This chain connects TRBV19 to TRBJ2-1, with 8 bases fitting TRBD1. The ends lost 3 bases at V and 5 bases at J; junction bases unmatched: 6. In germline, CDR1 is LNHDA, CDR2 SQIVND (reference sequence). There are 15 residues in the CDR3. The CDR3 sequence is CASSIWTGSDNEQFF. CDR3 coding DNA: TGTGCCAGTAGTATCTGGACAGGGTCGGACAATGAGCAGTTCTTC.

The gene calls are TRBV7-9 and TRBJ2-5; D ambiguous. CDR3 size: 12 residues. Germline V CDR1 and CDR2: SEHNR, FQNEAQ (reference sequence). Trimming took off 3 bases at V and 2 bases at J, with 4 bases between the two ends. This CDR3 reads CASSLEQETQYF. The DNA of the CDR3 is TGTGCCAGCAGCTTGGAGCAAGAGACCCAGTACTTC.

Only a few counts were recorded for this clone. The J gene is TRBJ2-3, the V gene TRBV6-5; perhaps TRBD1 as D (6 bases). CDR1 is MNHEY, CDR2 SVGAGI, per germline. Deletions cut 6 bases from V and 4 bases from J, with 11 bases between. This CDR3 is built from 13 residues. The CDR3 loop reads CASSQGYSDTQYF. CDR3 coding DNA: TGTGCCAGCAGCCAGGGGTATTCAGATACGCAGTATTTT.